This paragraph covers one T cell receptor beta chain sequence. This record comes from a study of CD8 T cells in Susac syndrome. Negative isolation yielded CD8+ and CD4+ T cells; FACS enriched TEMRA cells. The RNA input was about 0.5 to 1 ug, and it was reverse transcribed with random hexamers. A multiplex approach, immunoSEQ multiplex PCR, amplified TCR beta CDR3 across 54 Vbeta and 13 Jbeta. TCRdb passed the immunoSEQ multiplex PCR reads through MiXCR, listing each CDR3 protein once. This table holds about 140,000 distinct CDR3 sequences, over 90% found once. CDR3 length equals 14 residues. Germline V gives CDR1 SGHDN, CDR2 FVKESK. Trimming removed 4 bases from V and 2 bases from J, with 12 bases in between.

This chain uses TRBV14 with TRBJ2-7, with TRBD1 as a possible D gene (5 bases). The sequence was collected from a human donor with Susac syndrome. The material sequenced was CD8+ T cells from PBMCs. The CDR3, as DNA: TGTGCCAGCAGCCCGGACACGAGAACCTACGAGCAGTACTTC. Protein: CASSPDTRTYEQYF.